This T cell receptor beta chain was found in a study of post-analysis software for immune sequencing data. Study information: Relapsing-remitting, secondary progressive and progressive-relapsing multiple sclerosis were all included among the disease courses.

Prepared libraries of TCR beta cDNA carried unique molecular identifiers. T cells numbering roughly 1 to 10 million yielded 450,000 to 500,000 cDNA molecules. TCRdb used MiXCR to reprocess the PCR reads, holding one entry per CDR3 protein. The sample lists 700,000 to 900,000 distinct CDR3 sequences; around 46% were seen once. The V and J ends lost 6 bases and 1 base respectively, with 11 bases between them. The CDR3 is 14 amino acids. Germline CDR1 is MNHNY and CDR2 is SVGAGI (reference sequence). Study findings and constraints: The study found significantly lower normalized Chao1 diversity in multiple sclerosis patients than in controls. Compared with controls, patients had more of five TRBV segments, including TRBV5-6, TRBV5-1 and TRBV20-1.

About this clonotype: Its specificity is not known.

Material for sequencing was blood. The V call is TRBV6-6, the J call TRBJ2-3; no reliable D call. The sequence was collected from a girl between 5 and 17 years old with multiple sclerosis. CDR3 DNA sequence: TGTGCCAGCAGGGTACAGTCCGGCACAGATACGCAGTATTTT. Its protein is CASRVQSGTDTQYF.